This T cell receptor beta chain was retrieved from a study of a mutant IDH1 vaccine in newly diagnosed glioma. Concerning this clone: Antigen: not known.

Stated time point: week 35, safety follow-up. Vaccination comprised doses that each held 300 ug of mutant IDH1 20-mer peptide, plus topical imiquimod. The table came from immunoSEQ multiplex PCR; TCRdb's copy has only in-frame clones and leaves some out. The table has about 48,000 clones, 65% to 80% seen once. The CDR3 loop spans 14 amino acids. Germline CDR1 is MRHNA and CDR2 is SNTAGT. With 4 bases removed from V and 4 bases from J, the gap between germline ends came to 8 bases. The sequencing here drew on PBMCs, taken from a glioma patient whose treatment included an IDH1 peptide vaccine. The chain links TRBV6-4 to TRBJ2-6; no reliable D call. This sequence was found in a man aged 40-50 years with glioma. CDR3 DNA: TGTGCCAGCAGTGTAAATTGGGGGGCCAACGTCCTGACTTTC. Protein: CASSVNWGANVLTF.